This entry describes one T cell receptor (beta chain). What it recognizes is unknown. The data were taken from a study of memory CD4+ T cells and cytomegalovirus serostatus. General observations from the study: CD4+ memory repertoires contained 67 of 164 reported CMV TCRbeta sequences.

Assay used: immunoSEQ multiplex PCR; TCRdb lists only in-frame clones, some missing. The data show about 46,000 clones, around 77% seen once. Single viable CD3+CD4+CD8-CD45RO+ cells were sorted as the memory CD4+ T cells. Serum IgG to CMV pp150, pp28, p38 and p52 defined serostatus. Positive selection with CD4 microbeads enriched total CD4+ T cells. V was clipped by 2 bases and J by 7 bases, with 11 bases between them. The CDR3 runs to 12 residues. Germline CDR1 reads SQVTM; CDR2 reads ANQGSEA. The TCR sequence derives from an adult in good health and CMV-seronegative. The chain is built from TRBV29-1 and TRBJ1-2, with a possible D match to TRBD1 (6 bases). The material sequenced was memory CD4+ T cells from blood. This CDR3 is CSVELGGGGYTF. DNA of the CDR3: TGCAGCGTTGAACTCGGGGGCGGTGGCTACACCTTC.